The 27 T cell receptor beta chains in this list originate from one sample, sequenced in a study of early T cells in non-severe SARS-CoV-2 infection. TCRdb reanalysed the 5' RACE reads using MiXCR and keeps one entry per CDR3 protein. This table holds just under 65,000 distinct CDR3 sequences, around 11% found once. Sequences were derived from whole blood, sampled at baseline. These receptors came from an adult who was a healthcare worker with PCR-confirmed SARS-CoV-2 infection or an uninfected control (not recorded which).

This clonotype was detected ten times or more. The V call is TRBV10-3, the J call TRBJ1-5; 9 bases align to TRBD1. The J segment lost 0 bases and the V segment lost 4 bases, leaving 13 bases of the junction unmatched. Germline V lookup: CDR1 ENHRY, CDR2 SYGVKD. The CDR3 totals 19 residues. CDR3 in amino acids: CAISAPPAGTGHSNQPQHF. CDR3 sequence (DNA): TGTGCCATCAGTGCCCCCCCCGCCGGGACAGGGCATAGCAATCAGCCCCAGCATTTT.

This clonotype showed up just a few times. This chain joins TRBV5-1 and TRBJ2-1; TRBD2 matches at 11 bases. V dropped 4 bases and J dropped 10; count of bases not matched to a gene: 10. Germline V gives CDR1 SGHRS, CDR2 YFSETQ. This CDR3 region has 15 residues. The CDR3 sequence: CASSPGTSGPAEQFF. CDR3 nucleotides: TGCGCCAGCAGCCCCGGGACTAGCGGCCCCGCGGAGCAGTTCTTC.

The rearrangement joins TRBV2 to TRBJ1-5; 7 positions agree with TRBD1. Germline values: CDR1 SNHLY, CDR2 FYNNEI. J gave up 2 bases and V 10 bases, and 8 bases lay outside the gene matches. This CDR3 is built from 14 residues. The CDR3 protein is CAISPTGGNQPQHF. The DNA of the CDR3 is TGTGCCATCTCCCCCACAGGGGGCAATCAGCCCCAGCATTTT. The full variable domain, rest sourced from reference TRBV2 and TRBJ1-5, is EPEVTQTPSHQVTQMGQEVILRCVPISNHLYFYWYRQILGQKVEFLVSFYNNEISEKSEIFDDQFSVERPDGSNFTLKIRSTKLEDSAMYFCAISPTGGNQPQHFGDGTRLSIL.

This clonotype appeared a few times. The chain couples TRBV11-3 to TRBJ1-6; TRBD1 is a possible D gene (5 bases). V dropped 5 bases and J dropped 7 bases, with 9 bases sitting between them. The CDR3 loop spans 13 amino acids. Germline V gene sequence: CDR1 SGHNT, CDR2 YENEEA. The CDR3 DNA sequence: TGTGCCAGCAGCCCGGGGCCGAATTCACCCCTCCACTTT. It codes for CASSPGPNSPLHF.

In this sample, this clonotype turned up a few times. One junction end does not reproduce the germline sequence, and a read error may be involved. This rearrangement joins TRBV27 to TRBJ2-7; perhaps TRBD1 as D (6 bases). Germline loops: CDR1 MNHEY, CDR2 SMNVEV (reference sequence). The CDR3 contains 16 residues. CDR3 nucleotide sequence: TGTGCCAGCAGTCCCTATGCCGGGACAATCTCTTACGAGCAGCACTTC. Protein sequence: CASSPYAGTISYEQHF.

V is TRBV6-4 and J is TRBJ2-3; D tentatively fits TRBD1 or TRBD2 (5 bases each). Germline loops: CDR1 MRHNA, CDR2 SNTAGT. Trimming cost V 4 bases and J 0 bases, with 11 bases left between them. The CDR3 length is 15 residues. This CDR3 is CASSAGRLSTDTQYF. As DNA, the CDR3 is TGTGCCAGCAGTGCGGGACGACTCAGCACAGATACGCAGTATTTT.

This clonotype was counted between two and nine times. This chain joins TRBV6-5 and TRBJ2-7, with a possible D match to TRBD2 (5 bases). This CDR3 is built from 12 residues. Trimming left V 8 bases short and J 3 bases short, with 11 bases between. CDR1 and CDR2 from the germline V gene are MNHEY and SVGAGI. The CDR3 sequence is CASGGSIYEQYF. The DNA for the CDR3 is TGTGCCAGCGGCGGGTCGATCTACGAGCAGTACTTC.

The chain uses TRBV5-8 and TRBJ2-1; 9 bases are a match to TRBD2. CDR1 is SGHTS and CDR2 is YDEGEE in the germline V gene. The junction had 7 bases not matched to a gene; V was cut back by 4 bases and J by 5 bases. The CDR3 sequence is 15 residues long. CDR3 residues: CASSPSGGLHNEQFF. CDR3 sequence (DNA): TGTGCCAGCAGCCCGAGCGGGGGGCTCCACAATGAGCAGTTCTTC.

This chain links TRBV3-2 with TRBJ2-3; TRBD2 is the table's D call, not checked against the DNA. TRBV3-2 is a listed pseudogene. The CDR3 is 15 residues long. The CDR3 loop is CASSPRLVGTDSQYF. For the CDR3, the DNA is TGTGCCAGCAGCCCCCGGCTAGTCGGCACAGATTCGCAGTATTTT.

This clonotype was recorded a few times. The chain employs TRBV5-1 and TRBJ2-3; TRBD1 is a possible D gene (5 bases). This CDR3 contains 16 residues. Germline CDR1 and CDR2: SGHRS and YFSETQ. Trimming left V 3 bases short and J 1 base short, with 15 bases between. The CDR3 sequence: CASSWGLGRRTDTQYF. DNA for the CDR3: TGCGCCAGCAGCTGGGGCCTTGGACGCCGCACAGATACGCAGTATTTT. The variable domain in full, with the rest retrieved from reference TRBV5-1 and TRBJ2-3, is KAGVTQTPRYLIKTRGQQVTLSCSPISGHRSVSWYQQTPGQGLQFLFEYFSETQRNKGNFPGRFSGRQFSNSRSEMNVSTLELGDSALYLCASSWGLGRRTDTQYFGPGTRLTVL.

This clonotype was detected a few times. The rearrangement links TRBV10-3 to TRBJ2-3, with 12 bases fitting TRBD2. This CDR3 comprises 17 residues. The germline V gene has CDR1 ENHRY and CDR2 SYGVKD. The trim removed 3 bases at V and 2 bases at J, leaving 6 bases unmatched. Here the CDR3 DNA reads TGTGCCATCAGTGACGTTACTAGCGGGGGGTACACAGATACGCAGTATTTT. Its protein is CAISDVTSGGYTDTQYF.

The rearrangement links TRBV6-5 to TRBJ2-1; tentative D call: TRBD2 (6 bases). With 8 bases removed from V and 5 bases from J, the gap between germline ends came to 13 bases. The CDR3 consists of 13 residues. Looked up from germline, CDR1 is MNHEY and CDR2 is SVGAGI. CDR3: CASGRTTDNEQFF. In DNA form, the CDR3 reads TGTGCCAGCGGCCGGACTACAGACAATGAGCAGTTCTTC.

This clonotype was counted a few times. This chain joins TRBV12-3 or TRBV12-4 and TRBJ1-5, with D unclear. V lost 3 bases to trimming and J lost 7 bases, with 4 bases between them. The CDR3 runs to 11 residues. The CDR3 DNA follows: TGTGCCAGCAGTTTCGAGCAGCCCCAGCATTTT. Translation gives CASSFEQPQHF.

The rearrangement uses TRBV10-2 and TRBJ1-2; possibly TRBD1 for D (6 bases). CDR1 is WSHSY and CDR2 is SAAADI in the germline V gene. V lost 3 bases and J 8 bases, leaving 13 bases between the germline ends. The CDR3 extends over 13 amino acids. CDR3 protein: CASSDYVTGGYTF. The CDR3 DNA reads TGCGCCAGCAGTGACTATGTTACAGGGGGCTACACCTTC.

This clonotype appeared a few times. This chain links TRBV19 with TRBJ2-7; 8 bases are shared with TRBD1. Germline CDR1 is LNHDA and CDR2 is SQIVND (reference sequence). The CDR3 has 14 residues. Trimming cost V 6 bases and J 3 bases; bases outside gene matches: 7. CDR3 loop: CASRGPGQGYEQYF. DNA of the CDR3: TGTGCCAGTAGGGGACCCGGACAGGGCTACGAGCAGTACTTC.

The table lists this clonotype with many counts. The V and J genes are TRBV2 and TRBJ2-2; possibly TRBD1 for D (6 bases). From germline, CDR1 is SNHLY and CDR2 FYNNEI. V dropped 4 bases and J dropped 10 bases, with 10 bases sitting between them. The CDR3 consists of 12 residues. The CDR3 is CASSGGGMELFF. The CDR3 DNA sequence: TGTGCCAGCAGTGGTGGGGGCATGGAGCTGTTTTTT.

In DNA form, the CDR3 reads TGCAGTGCTAGGAAACCGGACGGATTGCCCGTCGGTGAGCAGTTCTTC. Encoded protein: CSARKPDGLPVGEQFF. The chain has TRBV20-1 and TRBJ2-1; D is unclear. In germline, CDR1 is DFQATT, CDR2 SNEGSKA (reference sequence). CDR3 length equals 16 residues. Deletions cut 3 bases from V and 9 bases from J, with 24 bases between.

There are many counts of this clonotype. The V gene is TRBV7-3, the J gene TRBJ2-3; no reliable D call. CDR3 length equals 14 residues. V lost 5 bases and J 1 base, leaving 10 bases between the germline ends. Germline loops: CDR1 SGHTA, CDR2 FQGTGA. The DNA for the CDR3 is TGTGCCAGCAGCACGGACGGGCGCACAGATACGCAGTATTTT. This sequence encodes CASSTDGRTDTQYF. Full variable domain (rest looked up from reference TRBV7-3 and TRBJ2-3): GAGVSQTPSNKVTEKGKYVELRCDPISGHTALYWYRQSLGQGPEFLIYFQGTGAADDSGLPNDRFFAVRPEGSVSTLKIQRTERGDSAVYLCASSTDGRTDTQYFGPGTRLTVL.

This clonotype was observed at least ten times. This chain connects TRBV6-5 to TRBJ1-2; 7 nucleotides line up with TRBD1. Losses at the gene ends were 6 bases for V and 3 bases for J; bases not matched to a gene: 4. The CDR3 extends over 13 amino acids. From germline, CDR1 is MNHEY and CDR2 SVGAGI. The CDR3 coding sequence is TGTGCCAGCAGCCAGGGACAGCACTATGGCTACACCTTC. Protein sequence: CASSQGQHYGYTF.

V usage is TRBV3-1 and J usage is TRBJ2-3; D is possibly TRBD2 (6 bases). Germline V gives CDR1 LGHDT, CDR2 YNNKEL (reference sequence). Deletions cut 1 base from V and 1 base from J, with 9 bases between. The CDR3 covers 15 residues. The DNA of the CDR3 is TGTGCCAGCAGCCAAGCCGGGGGTGGCACAGATACGCAGTATTTT. Amino acid sequence: CASSQAGGGTDTQYF.

V is TRBV12-3 or TRBV12-4 and J is TRBJ1-2; 8 bases agree with TRBD1. This CDR3 has 14 amino acids. Germline trimming cut 6 bases from V and 4 bases from J; bases unmatched to any gene: 7. CDR3 sequence (DNA): TGTGCCAGCAGACCTGCTACAGGGGGCTATGGCTACACCTTC. It yields the protein CASRPATGGYGYTF.

This clonotype has ten or more counts. This sequence joins TRBV12-3 or TRBV12-4 and TRBJ2-1; no clear D. The V gene lost 3 bases and the J gene lost 6 bases, with 9 bases spanning the gap. The CDR3 extends over 13 amino acids. The CDR3 is CASSLTGPNEQFF. The CDR3 nucleotides read TGTGCCAGCAGTTTGACGGGTCCCAATGAGCAGTTCTTC.

This clonotype was counted at least ten times. V is TRBV12-2 and J is TRBJ1-5; TRBD1, the table's D call, lacks a check against the DNA. TRBV12-2 is a listed pseudogene. The CDR3 has 15 residues. The CDR3 here is CASRERSHRDQPQHF. The CDR3 nucleotides read TGTGCAAGTCGCGAGCGTAGTCACAGGGATCAGCCCCAGCATTTT.

The chain couples TRBV29-1 to TRBJ1-1; TRBD1 matches at 7 bases. J was trimmed by 1 base and V by 6 bases; bases with no gene match: 2. CDR3 size: 12 residues. Germline-derived CDR1 and CDR2 are SQVTM and ANQGSEA. CDR3 DNA: TGCAGCGTATGGACAGGGAACACTGAAGCTTTCTTT. Residues: CSVWTGNTEAFF.

This clonotype has just a few counts. The rearrangement joins TRBV20-1 to TRBJ1-2; a possible D gene is TRBD1 (6 bases). The ends were cut back, 1 base at V and 6 bases at J, with 18 bases in the middle. Germline CDR1 reads DFQATT; CDR2 reads SNEGSKA (reference sequence). The CDR3 covers 15 residues. CDR3 in DNA: TGCAGTGCTAGAGCATATGACGGACAGACTAATGGCTACACCTTC. Translation gives CSARAYDGQTNGYTF.

CDR3 nucleotide sequence: TGTGCCAGCAGCGTGACAGGATCCTACGAGCAGTACTTC. Its translation: CASSVTGSYEQYF. J is TRBJ2-7 and V is TRBV11-2, with D possibly TRBD1 on 6 matching bases. Deletions cut 5 bases from V and 1 base from J, with 9 bases between. The CDR3 extends over 13 amino acids. Looked up from germline, CDR1 is SGHAT and CDR2 is FQNNGV. Drawing the rest from reference TRBV11-2 and TRBJ2-7, the complete variable domain is EAGVAQSPRYKIIEKRQSVAFWCNPISGHATLYWYQQILGQGPKLLIQFQNNGVVDDSQLPKDRFSAERLKGVDSTLKIQPAKLEDSAVYLCASSVTGSYEQYFGPGTRLTVT.

The chain recombines TRBV20-1 with TRBJ1-1, with D perhaps matching TRBD1 (5 bases). Germline CDR1 reads DFQATT; CDR2 reads SNEGSKA (reference sequence). V shed 3 bases and J shed 6 bases, with 14 bases lying between them. This CDR3 has 13 residues. The CDR3 coding sequence is TGCAGTGCTAGGGACGGGGGGTACTCTGAAGCTTTCTTT. Translating gives CSARDGGYSEAFF.